This entry is about one TCR beta chain. In germline, CDR1 is SGDLS, CDR2 YYNGEE. This CDR3 has 14 amino acids. Trimming took off 3 bases at V and 6 bases at J, with 12 bases between the two ends. Amplification of TCR beta CDR3 regions was performed using RNA transcripts as template. The TCR CDR3 first-round RT-PCR relied on the HTBI primer set. One entry per CDR3 protein, called by TCRdb with MiXCR from the multiplex PCR reads. This sample yields about 710,000 distinct CDR3 sequences, of which roughly 17% are seen a single time; approximately 8.4% belongs to the top ten. This entry is derived from a study of T cells in Graves' hyperthyroidism and ophthalmopathy.

This clonotype originated in a young man with Graves' hyperthyroidism. Specimen: blood. The chain carries TRBV9 and TRBJ1-4; a weak D match, TRBD1 (5 bases). The DNA for the CDR3 is TGTGCCAGCAGCGCTCGGGGGGTGGATGAAAAACTGTTTTTT. Translated: CASSARGVDEKLFF. The full variable domain, with the rest looked up from reference TRBV9 and TRBJ1-4, is DSGVTQTPKHLITATGQRVTLRCSPRSGDLSVYWYQQSLDQGLQFLIQYYNGEERAKGNILERFSAQQFPDLHSELNLSSLELGDSALYFCASSARGVDEKLFFGSGTQLSVL.